The present T cell receptor (beta chain) was sequenced within a study of blood T cell repertoires in COVID-19. Turning to the study itself: The cDNA or gDNA used as material had been derived from T cells, B-cell-depleted T cells, or PBMCs.

Germline V gene lookup returns CDR1 SGHRS and CDR2 YFSETQ. This CDR3 has 14 amino acids. V lost 4 bases and J lost 7; bases outside the gene matches: 6. The table came from immunoSEQ multiplex PCR; TCRdb's copy has only in-frame clones and leaves some out. The sample has about 130,000 clones; about 89% are singletons. This TCR came from a man in his 60s with COVID-19, enrolled during active disease. The chain carries TRBV5-1 and TRBJ2-1, with 9 positions matching TRBD1. Sequencing was carried out using peripheral blood. The CDR3: CASSPGQGWNEQFF. CDR3 coding DNA: TGCGCCAGCAGCCCGGGACAGGGTTGGAATGAGCAGTTCTTC.